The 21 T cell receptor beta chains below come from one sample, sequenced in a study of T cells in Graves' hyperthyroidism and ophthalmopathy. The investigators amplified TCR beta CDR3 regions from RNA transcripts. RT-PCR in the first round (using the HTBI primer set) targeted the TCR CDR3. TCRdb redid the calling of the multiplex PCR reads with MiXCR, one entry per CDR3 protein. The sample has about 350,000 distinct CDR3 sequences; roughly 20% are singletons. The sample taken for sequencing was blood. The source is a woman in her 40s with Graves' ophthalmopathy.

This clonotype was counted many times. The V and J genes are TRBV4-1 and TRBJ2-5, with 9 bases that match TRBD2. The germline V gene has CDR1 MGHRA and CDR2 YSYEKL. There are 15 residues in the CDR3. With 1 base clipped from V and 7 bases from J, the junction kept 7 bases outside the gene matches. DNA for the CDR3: TGCGCCAGCAGCCAAGTAGCGGGAGCAAGTCCGACCCAGTACTTC. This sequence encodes CASSQVAGASPTQYF.

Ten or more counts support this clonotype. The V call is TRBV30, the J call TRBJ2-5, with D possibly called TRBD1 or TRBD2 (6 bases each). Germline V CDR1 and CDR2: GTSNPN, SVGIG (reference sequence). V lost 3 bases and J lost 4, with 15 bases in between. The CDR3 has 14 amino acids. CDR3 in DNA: TGTGCCTGGAGCCGCGGGAAAGGGGGAGAGACCCAGTACTTC. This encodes CAWSRGKGGETQYF.

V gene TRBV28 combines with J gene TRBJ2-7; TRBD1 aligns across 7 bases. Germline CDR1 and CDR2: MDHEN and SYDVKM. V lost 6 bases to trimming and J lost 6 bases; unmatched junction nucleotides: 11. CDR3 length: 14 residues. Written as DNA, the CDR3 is TGTGCCAGCAGCCTTATAAGGACAGGAAGCGAGCAGTACTTC. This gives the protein CASSLIRTGSEQYF.

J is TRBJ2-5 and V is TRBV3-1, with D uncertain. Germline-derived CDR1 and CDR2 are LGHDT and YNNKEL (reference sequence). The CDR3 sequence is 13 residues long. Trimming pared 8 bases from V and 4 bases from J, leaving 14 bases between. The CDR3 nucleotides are TGTGCCAGCCAATCCGGCCCCCCAGAGACCCAGTACTTC. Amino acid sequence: CASQSGPPETQYF.

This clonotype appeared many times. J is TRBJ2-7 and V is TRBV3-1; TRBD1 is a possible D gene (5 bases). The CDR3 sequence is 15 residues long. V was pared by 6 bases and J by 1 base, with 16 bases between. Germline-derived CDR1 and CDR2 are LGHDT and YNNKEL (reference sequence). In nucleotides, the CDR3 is TGTGCCAGCAGTCTATCATCGGCAGGGTCCTACGAGCAGTACTTC. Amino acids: CASSLSSAGSYEQYF.

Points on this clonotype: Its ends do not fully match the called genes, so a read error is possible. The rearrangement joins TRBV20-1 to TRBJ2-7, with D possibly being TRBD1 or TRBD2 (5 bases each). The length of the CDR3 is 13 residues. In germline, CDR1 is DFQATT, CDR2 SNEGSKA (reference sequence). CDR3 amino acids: CSATGGASYEQYF. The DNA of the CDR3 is TGCAGCGCTACAGGAGGCGCCAGCTACGAGCAGTACTTC.

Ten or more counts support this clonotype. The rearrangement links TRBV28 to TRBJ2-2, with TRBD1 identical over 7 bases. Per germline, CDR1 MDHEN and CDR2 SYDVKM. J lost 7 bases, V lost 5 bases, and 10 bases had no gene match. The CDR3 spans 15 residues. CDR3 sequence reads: CASSPADRDDGELFF. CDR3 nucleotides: TGTGCCAGCAGTCCCGCTGACAGGGATGACGGGGAGCTGTTTTTT.

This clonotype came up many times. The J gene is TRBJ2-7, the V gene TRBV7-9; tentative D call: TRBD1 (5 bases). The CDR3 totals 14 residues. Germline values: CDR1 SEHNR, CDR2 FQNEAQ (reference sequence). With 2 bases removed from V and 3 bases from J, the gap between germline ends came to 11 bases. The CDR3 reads CASSLKGQGYEQYF. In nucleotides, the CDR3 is TGTGCCAGCAGCTTAAAAGGTCAGGGCTACGAGCAGTACTTC.

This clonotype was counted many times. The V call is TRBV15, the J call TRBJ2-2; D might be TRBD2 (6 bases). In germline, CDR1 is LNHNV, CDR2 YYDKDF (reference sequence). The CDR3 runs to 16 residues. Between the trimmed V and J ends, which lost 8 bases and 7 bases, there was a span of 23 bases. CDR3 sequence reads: CATEDIWGESNGELFF. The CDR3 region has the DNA TGTGCCACCGAAGATATTTGGGGGGAGTCGAACGGGGAGCTGTTTTTT.

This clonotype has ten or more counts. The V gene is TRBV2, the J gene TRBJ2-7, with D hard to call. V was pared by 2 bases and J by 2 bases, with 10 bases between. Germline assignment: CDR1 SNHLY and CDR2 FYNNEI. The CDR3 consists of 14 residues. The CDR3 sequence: CASSERTKTYEQYF. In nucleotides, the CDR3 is TGTGCCAGCAGTGAAAGGACGAAAACCTACGAGCAGTACTTC.

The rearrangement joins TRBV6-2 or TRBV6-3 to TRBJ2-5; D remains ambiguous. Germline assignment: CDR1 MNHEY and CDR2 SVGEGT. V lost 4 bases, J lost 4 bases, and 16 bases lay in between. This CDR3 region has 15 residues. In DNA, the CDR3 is TGTGCCAGCAGTTTCTCGGGCGAGTTCGGAGAGACCCAGTACTTC. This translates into CASSFSGEFGETQYF.

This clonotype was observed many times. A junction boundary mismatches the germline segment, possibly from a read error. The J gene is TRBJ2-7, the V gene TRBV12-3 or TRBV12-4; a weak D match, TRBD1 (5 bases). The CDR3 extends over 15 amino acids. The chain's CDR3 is CASNLRRTPPYEQYF. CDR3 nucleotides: TGTGCCAGCAATTTACGTAGGACACCCCCCTACGAGCAGTACTTC.

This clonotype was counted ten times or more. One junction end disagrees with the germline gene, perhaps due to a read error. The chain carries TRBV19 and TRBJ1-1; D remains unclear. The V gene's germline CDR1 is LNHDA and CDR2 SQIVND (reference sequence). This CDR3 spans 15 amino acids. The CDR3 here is CASKGSDMGNAEAFF. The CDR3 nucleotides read TGTGCCAGTAAGGGTAGTGACATGGGGAACGCTGAAGCTTTCTTT.

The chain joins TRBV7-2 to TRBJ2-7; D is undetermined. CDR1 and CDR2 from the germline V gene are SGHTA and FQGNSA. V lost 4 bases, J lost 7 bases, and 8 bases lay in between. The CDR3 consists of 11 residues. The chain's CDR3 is CASSSSWEQYF. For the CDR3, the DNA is TGTGCCAGCAGCTCCTCGTGGGAGCAGTACTTC.

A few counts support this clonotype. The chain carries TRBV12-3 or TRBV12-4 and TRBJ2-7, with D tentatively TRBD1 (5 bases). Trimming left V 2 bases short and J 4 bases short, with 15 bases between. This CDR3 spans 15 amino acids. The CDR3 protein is CASSLSRRAAYEQYF. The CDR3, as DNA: TGTGCCAGCAGTTTATCGCGCAGGGCGGCGTACGAGCAGTACTTC.

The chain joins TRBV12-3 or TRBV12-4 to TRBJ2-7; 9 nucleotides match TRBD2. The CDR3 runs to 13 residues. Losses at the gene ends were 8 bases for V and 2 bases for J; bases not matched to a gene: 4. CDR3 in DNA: TGTGCCAGCGAGGCGGGGGGGACCTACGAGCAGTACTTC. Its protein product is CASEAGGTYEQYF.

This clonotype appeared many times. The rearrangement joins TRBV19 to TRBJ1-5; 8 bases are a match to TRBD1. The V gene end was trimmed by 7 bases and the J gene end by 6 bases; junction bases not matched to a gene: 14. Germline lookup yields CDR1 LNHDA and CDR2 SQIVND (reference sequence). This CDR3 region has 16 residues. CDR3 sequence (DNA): TGTGCCAGTATAGGACTGGGGACAGGTAGGCCTCAGCCCCAGCATTTT. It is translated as CASIGLGTGRPQPQHF. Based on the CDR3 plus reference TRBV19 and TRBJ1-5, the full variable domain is DGGITQSPKYLFRKEGQNVTLSCEQNLNHDAMYWYRQDPGQGLRLIYYSQIVNDFQKGDIAEGYSVSREKKESFPLTVTSAQKNPTAFYLCASIGLGTGRPQPQHFGDGTRLSIL.

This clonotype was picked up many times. In DNA form, the CDR3 reads TGTGCCAGCAGCTTAAAGGGGAGGGACAGGGTGAACTATAGCAATCAGCCCCAGCATTTT. Amino acid sequence: CASSLKGRDRVNYSNQPQHF. The J gene is TRBJ1-5, the V gene TRBV7-3; TRBD1 matches 9 bases. V was clipped by 1 base and J by 0 bases; unmatched bases: 13. This CDR3 spans 20 amino acids. From germline, CDR1 is SGHTA and CDR2 FQGTGA.

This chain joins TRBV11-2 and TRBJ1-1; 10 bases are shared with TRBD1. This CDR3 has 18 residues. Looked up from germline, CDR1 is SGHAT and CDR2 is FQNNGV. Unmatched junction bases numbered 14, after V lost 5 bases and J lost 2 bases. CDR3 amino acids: CASSARRLGQGINTEAFF. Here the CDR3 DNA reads TGTGCCAGCAGCGCAAGACGATTGGGACAGGGGATTAACACTGAAGCTTTCTTT.

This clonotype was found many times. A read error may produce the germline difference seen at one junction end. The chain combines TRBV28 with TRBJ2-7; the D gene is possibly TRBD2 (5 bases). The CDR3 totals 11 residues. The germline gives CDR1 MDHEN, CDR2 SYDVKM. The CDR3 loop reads CASRADGPPNF. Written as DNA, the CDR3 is TGTGCCAGCAGAGCGGACGGGCCGCCAAACTTC.

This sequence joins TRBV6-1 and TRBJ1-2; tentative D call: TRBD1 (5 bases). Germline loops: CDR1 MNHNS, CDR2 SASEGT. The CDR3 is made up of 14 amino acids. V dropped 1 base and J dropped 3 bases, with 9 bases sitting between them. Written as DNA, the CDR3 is TGTGCCAGCAGTGAAGTTGGAGGGGACTATGGCTACACCTTC. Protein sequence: CASSEVGGDYGYTF.